These T cell receptor beta chains were read from a single sample in a study of blood T cell repertoires in COVID-19. The data were produced by immunoSEQ multiplex PCR, yet TCRdb's version contains in-frame clones alone and is incomplete. The sample lists 130,000 or so clones; roughly 77% were seen once. Sequencing input: peripheral blood. These TCRs come from a woman in her seventies with COVID-19, enrolled during active disease. Both conserved end residues are part of each CDR3. A D gene is named only where the DNA matches it firmly. Not every row has a clone size; where given, it reads once, few, many or a size class.

>TRBV9|TRBJ2-3|NA|NA
TGTGCCAGCAGCGTGTCCCAGGGTCTCTCTAGCACAGATACGCAGTATTTT
CASSVSQGLSSTDTQYF
>TRBV7-2|TRBJ2-6|NA|NA
TGTGCCAGCAGTAACCAGGGGTTGTCTGGGGCCAACGTCCTGACTTTC
CASSNQGLSGANVLTF
>TRBV2|TRBJ2-5|NA|NA
TGTGCCGGCCCGGAAGGCGGGGACCAAGAGACCCAGTACTTC
CAGPEGGDQETQYF
>TRBV28|TRBJ1-1|NA|NA
TGTGCCAGCAGCAATGGGGGGGGGTACACTGAAGCTTTCTTT
CASSNGGGYTEAFF
>TRBV4-2|TRBJ1-5|NA|NA
TGTGCCAGCAGCCAAGAGGGAGATCAGCCCCAGCATTTT
CASSQEGDQPQHF
>TRBV19|TRBJ1-2|TRBD1|few
TGTGCCAGTAGCGACTATACGAGGGGGCGCGGGTATGGCTACACCTTC
CASSDYTRGRGYGYTF
>TRBV4-2|TRBJ1-4|TRBD1|NA
TGTGCCAGCAGCCAAGAATGGCAGGGGGATGAAAAACTGTTTTTT
CASSQEWQGDEKLFF
>TRBV5-4|TRBJ1-3|TRBD1|NA
TGTGCCAGCAGCACCCCAGGGGGAGGCTGGTCTGGAAACACCATATATTTT
CASSTPGGGWSGNTIYF
>TRBV10-3|TRBJ2-3|NA|NA
TGTGCCATCAGTTCAACTAGAGGCGATACGCAGTATTTT
CAISSTRGDTQYF
>TRBV28|TRBJ2-7|TRBD1|NA
TGTGCCAGCAGTTTCCCCGGACAGGGATCCTACGAGCAGTACTTC
CASSFPGQGSYEQYF
>TRBV6-5|TRBJ1-1|TRBD1|NA
TGTGCCAGCAATCAGGACAGGGAGGCTGTTCAGGCTTTCTTT
CASNQDREAVQAFF
>TRBV5-6|TRBJ1-2|TRBD1|NA
TGTGCCAGCAGCTTGGCCTTCTCCGACAGGGGGCACGGCTACACCTTC
CASSLAFSDRGHGYTF
>TRBV4-1|TRBJ2-3|TRBD2|NA
TGCGCCAGCAGCCCGGGGACTAGCGGGGGCACAGATACGCAGTATTTT
CASSPGTSGGTDTQYF
>TRBV7-2|TRBJ2-1|TRBD2|NA
TGTGCCAGCAGCTCCACTAGCGGACAGTACAATGAGCAGTTCTTC
CASSSTSGQYNEQFF
>TRBV3-1/TRBV3-2|TRBJ2-1|TRBD2|NA
TGTGCCAGCAGCCCCCAGGGTGCGGGGGGGCAGGTCAATGAGCAGTTCTTC
CASSPQGAGGQVNEQFF
>TRBV3-1/TRBV3-2|TRBJ1-2|NA|NA
TGTGCCAGCAGCCTCGACAGCTACTATGGCTACACCTTC
CASSLDSYYGYTF
>TRBV5-1|TRBJ2-7|NA|NA
TGCGCCAGCAGTGAACAGGGCTACTACGAGCAGTACTTC
CASSEQGYYEQYF
>TRBV6-4|TRBJ1-1|NA|NA
TGTGCCAGCAGTGTCTCCTGGAACACTGAAGCTTTCTTT
CASSVSWNTEAFF
>TRBV29-1|TRBJ2-2|TRBD1|NA
TGCAGCGTTGGACAGGGGACCGGGGAGCTGTTTTTT
CSVGQGTGELFF
>TRBV7-9|TRBJ1-2|TRBD1|NA
TGTGCCAGCAGCTCGCGGGACAGGGAGTCCTATGGCTACACCTTC
CASSSRDRESYGYTF
>TRBV20-1|TRBJ2-1|NA|NA
TGCAGTGCTAGTCCACCGGGGGGCCCCAATGAGCAGTTCTTC
CSASPPGGPNEQFF
>TRBV2|TRBJ1-2|NA|NA
TGTGCCAGCAGTGGGGACGGCGGGGGACGCTACACCTTC
CASSGDGGGRYTF
>TRBV5-4|TRBJ1-2|NA|NA
TGTGCCAGCAGCTTGCAGGATTCAGGCTATGGCTACACCTTC
CASSLQDSGYGYTF
>TRBV7-2|TRBJ2-7|TRBD1|NA
TGTGCCAGCAGCGGACAGGGGGCAGATTACGAGCAGTACTTC
CASSGQGADYEQYF
>TRBV4-1|TRBJ2-7|NA|NA
TGCGCCAGCAGCCAAGAAGCAGGGAATTCCTACGAGCAGTACTTC
CASSQEAGNSYEQYF
>TRBV29-1|TRBJ2-5|TRBD1|NA
TGCAGCGTTGACCTCGGGACAGTTCAAGAGACCCAGTACTTC
CSVDLGTVQETQYF
>TRBV4-3|TRBJ2-7|NA|NA
TGCGCCAGCCAAGCGTTCCTGGGAGCCTACGAGCAGTACTTC
CASQAFLGAYEQYF
>TRBV18|TRBJ2-1|NA|NA
TGTGCCAGCTCACAGGGGGTTAATGAGCAGTTCTTC
CASSQGVNEQFF
>TRBV5-6|TRBJ1-2|NA|few
TGTGCCAGCAGCTTGGTGCTAGGTGGCTACACCTTC
CASSLVLGGYTF
>TRBV7-9|TRBJ2-7|TRBD1|few
TGTGCCAGCAGCTCTGTCCCGGGACAGGGGCGTACCTACGAGCAGTACTTC
CASSSVPGQGRTYEQYF
>TRBV6-5|TRBJ1-6|NA|few
TGTGCCAGCAGTTCCCCGGGTTCACCCCTCCACTTT
CASSSPGSPLHF
>TRBV6-5|TRBJ2-7|NA|NA
TGTGCCAGCAGACGACAGACGGCTGGGGTGCAGTACTTC
CASRRQTAGVQYF
>TRBV5-4|TRBJ2-5|TRBD2|NA
TGTGCCAGCACCACTGAAGCGGGGCAAGAGACCCAGTACTTC
CASTTEAGQETQYF
>TRBV5-1|TRBJ1-2|NA|NA
TGCGCCAGCAGTCGGGACACAGGGTCCGGATATGGCTACACCTTC
CASSRDTGSGYGYTF
>TRBV11-2|TRBJ1-4|NA|NA
TGTGCCAGCAGCTGGGGCAGGGAACAAGAAAAACTGTTTTTT
CASSWGREQEKLFF
>TRBV2|TRBJ2-7|NA|NA
TGTGCCAGCAGCGCCTGGGGTCAGGGGCTTTACGAGCAGTACTTC
CASSAWGQGLYEQYF
>TRBV27|TRBJ1-2|TRBD1|NA
TGTGCCAGCAGTCCTCAACAGGGGTCTGGGTATGGCTACACCTTC
CASSPQQGSGYGYTF
>TRBV7-2|TRBJ1-2|TRBD1|NA
TGTGCCAGCAGCATAACAACAGGGGGCGACTATGGCTACACCTTC
CASSITTGGDYGYTF
>TRBV5-6|TRBJ1-6|TRBD1|NA
TGTGCCAGCAGCTACACCTCGACAGGGGGCTTTAGGTCACCCCTCCACTTT
CASSYTSTGGFRSPLHF
>TRBV3-1/TRBV3-2|TRBJ1-5|NA|NA
TGTGCCAGCAGCCCCGGACAGTTTCAGCCCCAGCATTTT
CASSPGQFQPQHF
>TRBV6-6|TRBJ2-7|TRBD1|NA
TGTGCCAGCAGTCCAAGGGACAGGGTTGGCTACGAGCAGTACTTC
CASSPRDRVGYEQYF
>TRBV7-2|TRBJ2-6|NA|NA
TGTGCCAGCAGCCCCAATTTTTCTGGGGCCAACGTCCTGACTTTC
CASSPNFSGANVLTF
>TRBV4-3|TRBJ2-1|TRBD2|NA
TGCGCCAGCTCTCCGGGCGGGGGGGCCTACAATGAGCAGTTCTTC
CASSPGGGAYNEQFF
>TRBV7-9|TRBJ1-1|TRBD1|few
TGTGCCAGCAGCTTCCTTGACAGGGGCACTGAAGCTTTCTTT
CASSFLDRGTEAFF
>TRBV19|TRBJ2-2|TRBD2|NA
TGTGCCAGTAGTAGGCCGGGAGGCCCCAACACCGGGGAGCTGTTTTTT
CASSRPGGPNTGELFF
>TRBV9|TRBJ1-1|NA|NA
TGTGCCAGCAGCGTTGGGGTTCGGGGCACTGAAGCTTTCTTT
CASSVGVRGTEAFF
>TRBV12-3/TRBV12-4|TRBJ2-7|NA|many
TGTGCCAGCAGTTTTTGGCCTAGCGTCGAGCAGTACTTC
CASSFWPSVEQYF
>TRBV10-1|TRBJ1-3|NA|few
TGCGCCAGTCCGACCCGGGGTGTTGGAAACACCATATATTTT
CASPTRGVGNTIYF
>TRBV27|TRBJ2-5|NA|NA
TGTGCCAGCAGACTCACGGGGGAGCAGTTCGAGACCCAGTACTTC
CASRLTGEQFETQYF
>TRBV7-8|TRBJ2-7|TRBD1|NA
TGTGCCAGCAGCTGGGACCGGGACAGGCTAAGGAGCTCCTACGAGCAGTACTTC
CASSWDRDRLRSSYEQYF